This T cell receptor beta chain was documented in a study of radiotherapy plus CTLA-4 blockade in lung cancer. The overall study: Approximately 18% of patients responded objectively, and roughly 30% achieved disease control. Study outcomes and limitations: Radiotherapy was combined with ipilimumab, and tumor-derived TCR clones then expanded in blood.

Method: immunoSEQ multiplex PCR; TCRdb's copy keeps in-frame clones and lacks some. The table has 26,000 or so clones, roughly 80% seen once. Details on this clone: Its antigen remains unknown.

Patients in the study, people with chemo-refractory metastatic non-small-cell lung cancer, received focal radiation plus ipilimumab CTLA-4 blockade. Trimming shortened V by 4 bases and J by 3 bases, and 12 bases separated the two germline ends. The CDR3 contains 14 residues. CDR1 and CDR2 (germline): MGHRA, YSYEKL. The TCR originated in a human donor with non-small cell lung cancer who had stable disease on radiotherapy plus ipilimumab. The sequenced sample was peripheral blood, obtained from a patient treated with radiotherapy plus ipilimumab. The chain recombines TRBV4-1 with TRBJ1-2; D perhaps matches TRBD1 (5 bases). DNA for the CDR3: TGCGCCAGCAGCCGAGGGGAGGGCGACTATGGCTACACCTTC. This codes for CASSRGEGDYGYTF.